Listed below are T cell receptor beta chains from one sample, sequenced in a study of human T cells and chemical hapten exposure. TCRdb re-derived calls from the RACE reads in MiXCR, one entry per CDR3 protein. Here the sample spans tens of thousands of distinct CDR3 sequences, around 12% being singletons. The input for sequencing was whole blood, taken in connection with sensitization to the hapten diphenylcyclopropenone (DPC). The receptors were gathered from a woman in her thirties with alopecia areata. Some clones in this sample may be carry-over from other donors' samples. The conserved cysteine and the conserved F or W are not part of the CDR3 here. The order of the fields is V gene, J gene, CDR3 protein.

V: TRBV4-3
J: TRBJ2-3
CDR3: ASSRREYKTSTDTQY

V: TRBV2
J: TRBJ1-1
CDR3: ASSESRQVEAF

V: TRBV29-1
J: TRBJ2-5
CDR3: SVGWDRGETQY

V: TRBV29-1
J: TRBJ2-3
CDR3: SAYLAGGITDTQY

V: TRBV11-1
J: TRBJ2-1
CDR3: ASSPIAGGPYNEQF

V: TRBV6-2/TRBV6-3
J: TRBJ2-7
CDR3: ASRQITGGLYEQY

V: TRBV7-9
J: TRBJ2-7
CDR3: ASSSDRDREY

V: TRBV28
J: TRBJ1-6
CDR3: ANSLVRPLH

V: TRBV7-2
J: TRBJ1-2
CDR3: ASSLAGIYNYGYT

V: TRBV6-5
J: TRBJ1-6
CDR3: ASSTTGGLGSPLH

V: TRBV5-1
J: TRBJ2-7
CDR3: ASRRDLYYEQY

V: TRBV12-3/TRBV12-4
J: TRBJ2-3
CDR3: ASSPGQGRGATDTQY

V: TRBV7-2
J: TRBJ2-7
CDR3: AISFATGHRDEQY

V: TRBV7-9
J: TRBJ2-1
CDR3: ASSLGGLAGDPGNEQF

V: TRBV7-8
J: TRBJ2-3
CDR3: ASSNRLVSTDTQY

V: TRBV30
J: TRBJ1-4
CDR3: AWSEGTTNEKLF

V: TRBV10-3
J: TRBJ2-3
CDR3: AISESGDTQY

V: TRBV6-2/TRBV6-3
J: TRBJ2-1
CDR3: ASRPTSGSFTDEQF

V: TRBV3-1
J: TRBJ1-1
CDR3: ASSQWGQGRGTEAF

V: TRBV6-2/TRBV6-3
J: TRBJ1-5
CDR3: ASSSDRGPNQPQH

V: TRBV5-4
J: TRBJ2-7
CDR3: ASSKGQGASGEQY

V: TRBV3-1
J: TRBJ1-1
CDR3: ASSQVGREAF

V: TRBV6-1
J: TRBJ2-1
CDR3: ASSEAGHYEQF

V: TRBV7-9
J: TRBJ2-4
CDR3: ASSLESLAKNIQY

V: TRBV13
J: TRBJ1-1
CDR3: ASSLRYTEAF

V: TRBV4-1
J: TRBJ2-2
CDR3: ASSLAPGAGELF

V: TRBV29-1
J: TRBJ1-2
CDR3: SVNTGGDGYT

V: TRBV11-3
J: TRBJ1-2
CDR3: ASTPPPGFCGYT

V: TRBV12-3/TRBV12-4
J: TRBJ2-7
CDR3: ASSFSSKGAH

V: TRBV2
J: TRBJ2-2
CDR3: ASVGLAGAGITGELF

V: TRBV28
J: TRBJ2-7
CDR3: ASRESGSPYEQY

V: TRBV7-2
J: TRBJ2-1
CDR3: ASSLLQSGLAKNEQF

V: TRBV7-2
J: TRBJ2-5
CDR3: ASSPNGDRGKTQY

V: TRBV6-2/TRBV6-3
J: TRBJ2-1
CDR3: ASSYAGDEQF

V: TRBV27
J: TRBJ1-1
CDR3: ASSLQLNTEAF

V: TRBV7-9
J: TRBJ2-7
CDR3: ASSSGDRLVLYEQY

V: TRBV27
J: TRBJ2-1
CDR3: ASSYSRHSYNEQF

V: TRBV7-3
J: TRBJ2-1
CDR3: ASSLGVRGAYNEQF

V: TRBV24-1
J: TRBJ2-3
CDR3: ATSDSGKSHPRTQY

V: TRBV7-9
J: TRBJ1-1
CDR3: ASSLGGQGTLNTEAF

V: TRBV7-9
J: TRBJ2-3
CDR3: ASSLSPLVSGSYLGTDTQY

V: TRBV9
J: TRBJ2-1
CDR3: ASSPGSPYNEQF

V: TRBV5-1
J: TRBJ2-6
CDR3: ASSLVRMGANVLT

V: TRBV7-3
J: TRBJ2-1
CDR3: ASSLSAGALGEQF

V: TRBV9
J: TRBJ2-7
CDR3: ASSLREADYYEQY

V: TRBV7-3
J: TRBJ2-2
CDR3: ASSLGWSGELF

V: TRBV2
J: TRBJ1-5
CDR3: ASSGDSTLLDQPQH

V: TRBV20-1
J: TRBJ2-7
CDR3: SGSLAAEQY

V: TRBV7-9
J: TRBJ2-1
CDR3: ASSYRLAGGPAHNEQF

V: TRBV19
J: TRBJ1-5
CDR3: ATQDSQGTQPQH

V: TRBV7-2
J: TRBJ2-2
CDR3: ASSPHGRTRGGELF

V: TRBV5-1
J: TRBJ2-5
CDR3: ASSFLAGGPTQETQY

V: TRBV4-3
J: TRBJ2-3
CDR3: ASSQEPPFEQY

V: TRBV18
J: TRBJ1-2
CDR3: ASSPPGNYGYT

V: TRBV7-8
J: TRBJ1-1
CDR3: ASSKTGENTEAF